This section outlines one T cell receptor beta chain sequence together with its context. Profiling relied on immunoSEQ multiplex PCR, and the TCRdb table lists in-frame clones only, not all of them. The data hold about 41,000 clones, with 89% observed a single time. J was trimmed by 9 bases and V by 7 bases; bases with no gene match: 10. The CDR3 extends over 13 amino acids. Germline V gene lookup returns CDR1 SQVTM and CDR2 ANQGSEA. This entry is derived from a study of T cell changes during pregnancy in multiple sclerosis. Sequences were derived from CD4+ T cells from peripheral blood mononuclear cells, sampled in the first trimester of pregnancy. J is TRBJ2-5 and V is TRBV29-1, with 11 bases lining up with TRBD2. The clonotype originates from a female donor with multiple sclerosis, enrolled in a pregnancy study. The CDR3 reads CSARLAGGPPQYF. CDR3 in DNA: TGCAGCGCCCGTTTAGCGGGAGGGCCGCCCCAGTACTTC.